This T cell receptor beta chain was sequenced in a study of T cell repertoires in cytomegalovirus infection (dated by TCRdb to between 2018 and 2021). Describing the broader study: Recently identified HLA-C-restricted CMV epitopes, whose presentation resists viral immunomodulation, were targeted by peptide stimulations together with well-studied HLA-B-restricted epitopes. Donor HLA type was relevant to the analysis, as public TCR beta signatures indicated carriage of CMV infection together with the matching HLA type. The paper as a whole reports these results and caveats: Cumulative frequency of public TCR beta family members discriminated carriers of CMV infection plus the relevant HLA type in this cohort and an independent 352-donor cohort. The ex vivo response was dominated by HLA-C-restricted CMV-specific TCR beta clonotypes, and the single most frequent clonotype in two of eight donors was supplied by these HLA-C-restricted clonotypes.

This clonotype was counted a few times. Its antigen is currently not known. It has no much larger one-base neighbor in the sample; base qualities were not kept. The instrument given in TCRdb is Illumina HiSeq 1500. In-frame beta chains were kept once TCRdb had trimmed the public reads at Q25 with fastp and called clones with MiXCR. All rows with the same CDR3 protein become a single entry with the most common DNA and genes. For this sample there are under 850,000 distinct CDR3 sequences; about 33% appear just once. Of the sample, approximately 18% is held by the ten largest clones. The sample's treatment or condition label, in plain terms: in vitro stimulation with specific CMV peptide epitopes to enrich CMV-specific T cells. V and J lose 5 bases and 10 bases, and a span of 12 bases separates them. CDR1 and CDR2, per the germline V gene (reference sequence), are SEHNR and FQNEAQ. Including the terminal cysteine and phenylalanine, the CDR3 comprises 12 residues. The DNA shown is the 36-base CDR3, in frame from base 1.

The sequencing used cultured PBMCs, collected from culture after CMV antigen stimulation. The sequence was collected from a human donor in good health (CMV status not recorded). Some clones in this sample may be carry-over from other donors' samples. In this chain, TRBV7-9 is recombined with TRBJ1-5; the D gene remains uncertain. The CDR3 reads CASSPSTAPQHF. The DNA reads as follows: TGTGCCAGCAGCCCCTCAACGGCCCCCCAGCATTTT.